The T cell receptor (beta chain) described here comes from a study of neurological immune-mediated disorders. General study findings and limits: None of the CDR3 amino acid sequences of expanded clones recurred across subjects, suggesting private repertoires in all groups.

Maryland, USA blood bank volunteers served as healthy controls. The cDNA was generated by 5'RACE with 10-nucleotide random UMIs. From the 5' RACE reads, TCRdb called clonotypes with MiXCR, one entry per CDR3 protein. The sample lists tens of thousands of distinct CDR3 sequences; roughly 11% were seen once. This clonotype was found many times. Its cognate antigen is unknown. The ends were cut back, 0 bases at V and 1 base at J, with 6 bases in the middle. This CDR3 comprises 14 residues. CDR1 MNHEY and CDR2 SVGAGI come from the germline V gene. The rearrangement uses TRBV6-5 and TRBJ1-1; D gene ambiguous. The TCR sequence derives from a man in his sixties in good health. The sequencing input was PBMCs. The chain's CDR3 is CASSYSTGNTEAFF. The CDR3 DNA sequence: TGTGCCAGCAGTTACTCGACGGGGAACACTGAAGCTTTCTTT.